Listed here are 23 T cell receptor beta chains from one sample, sequenced in a study of T cells after yellow fever vaccination. TCRdb ran MiXCR on the 5' RACE reads and lists one entry per CDR3 protein. The sample consists of roughly 65,000 distinct CDR3 sequences, approximately 5.9% of them appearing once. The sequencing here drew on CD4+ T cells sorted from PBMCs, taken roughly 14 days after the first yellow fever vaccination. These TCRs come from a man younger than 35 who received the YFV17D yellow fever vaccine.

Ten or more counts support this clonotype. The chain is built from TRBV27 and TRBJ2-7, with 7 bases lining up with TRBD2. V dropped 2 bases and J dropped 12; count of bases not matched to a gene: 7. The CDR3 contains 12 residues. CDR1 is MNHEY and CDR2 is SMNVEV in the germline V gene (reference sequence). CDR3 loop: CASSLMGGDLYV. CDR3 in DNA: TGTGCCAGCAGTTTAATGGGGGGGGACCTGTACGTC.

There are many counts of this clonotype. The chain links TRBV28 to TRBJ1-1; TRBD1 matches at 12 bases. Germline V gives CDR1 MDHEN, CDR2 SYDVKM. The CDR3 is 15 amino acids. V was clipped by 5 bases and J by 2 bases; unmatched bases: 3. For the CDR3, the DNA is TGTGCCAGCAGTAGAGGGACAGGGGGCAACACTGAAGCTTTCTTT. Translated, it gives CASSRGTGGNTEAFF.

Comments on this clonotype: This may stem from a read error, because a much larger clone lies one nucleotide away. The CDR3 sequence is CASSSSGATSPQYF. As DNA, the CDR3 is TGTGCCAGCTCTTCCAGCGGGGCAACGAGTCCCCAGTACTTC. The chain joins TRBV25-1 to TRBJ2-5, with TRBD2 matching over 7 bases. The germline CDR1 and CDR2 sequences are MGHDK and SYGVNS. Trimming took 8 bases from V and 9 from J; bases not matched to a gene: 15. CDR3 length equals 14 residues.

The rearrangement uses TRBV28 and TRBJ2-1, with TRBD1 identical over 9 bases. Losses at the gene ends were 5 bases for V and 6 bases for J; bases not matched to a gene: 14. The germline CDR1 and CDR2 sequences are MDHEN and SYDVKM. The CDR3 has 17 residues. CDR3 coding DNA: TGTGCCAGCAGTGAAATGGGCTTTGGGACAGGGCCCAATGAGCAGTTCTTC. Its protein product is CASSEMGFGTGPNEQFF.

This clonotype showed up many times. The chain uses TRBV6-1 and TRBJ2-1, with 8 bases lining up with TRBD1. V was clipped by 6 bases and J by 0 bases; unmatched bases: 10. CDR3 length equals 17 residues. CDR1 is MNHNS and CDR2 is SASEGT in the germline V gene. As DNA, the CDR3 is TGTGCCAGCAGCAGAACAAGGACAGGGATCTCCTACAATGAGCAGTTCTTC. Protein product: CASSRTRTGISYNEQFF.

Details on this clonotype: A much bigger clone sits one base away, suggesting this may be a read error. The chain links TRBV9 to TRBJ1-4, with D tentatively TRBD1 (6 bases). The CDR3 contains 15 residues. Germline assignment: CDR1 SGDLS and CDR2 YYNGEE. The CDR3, as DNA: TGTGCCAGCAGCGTAGAGGGGGGCTTAAATGATAAACTGTTTTTT. It yields the protein CASSVEGGLNDKLFF.

The table lists this clonotype with many counts. V gene TRBV2 combines with J gene TRBJ2-5; D gene unclear. Germline V CDR1 and CDR2: SNHLY, FYNNEI. This CDR3 contains 13 residues. Trimming shortened V by 6 bases and J by 3 bases, and 11 bases separated the two germline ends. The CDR3 DNA reads TGTGCCAGCAGGGGGTTATGGGAAGAGACCCAGTACTTC. Its protein product is CASRGLWEETQYF.

This clonotype was observed many times. The V and J genes are TRBV23-1 and TRBJ2-3; D unresolved. TRBV23-1 is reported as an ORF; its role is uncertain. V lost 3 bases to trimming and J lost 4 bases, with 17 bases between them. CDR3 length: 16 residues. The CDR3 reads CASSHPDATEADTQYF. CDR3 bases: TGCGCCAGCAGTCATCCGGACGCGACCGAGGCAGATACGCAGTATTTT.

This clonotype was seen ten or more times. J is TRBJ2-1 and V is TRBV9; D might be TRBD2 (6 bases). V gave up 3 bases and J gave up 9 bases, with 13 bases separating them. The germline gives CDR1 SGDLS, CDR2 YYNGEE. The length of the CDR3 is 13 residues. The CDR3 region has the DNA TGTGCCAGCAGCGGGGGACTGGCTACTGAGCAGTTCTTC. It specifies CASSGGLATEQFF.

This clonotype has ten or more counts. J is TRBJ2-2 and V is TRBV4-3; TRBD2 matches 11 bases. CDR3 length: 16 residues. Germline V gene lookup returns CDR1 LGHNA and CDR2 YSLEER. V shed 0 bases and J 9 bases; nucleotides not matched to a gene: 6. The CDR3 DNA is TGCGCCAGCAGCCAAGATCTACGGACTAGCGGGCGGGAGCTGTTTTTT. It encodes CASSQDLRTSGRELFF.

In its sample, this clonotype was seen many times. The gene calls are TRBV25-1 and TRBJ2-5; 11 positions agree with TRBD2. Trimming removed 1 base from V and 2 bases from J; junction bases left unmatched: 3. CDR3 size: 16 residues. Germline V gives CDR1 MGHDK, CDR2 SYGVNS. CDR3 bases: TGTGCCAGCAGTGAATGGGCTAGCGGGGGGCAAGAGACCCAGTACTTC. Amino acids: CASSEWASGGQETQYF.

This clonotype was counted ten times or more. V gene TRBV6-1 combines with J gene TRBJ2-7, with D unresolved. Germline values: CDR1 MNHNS, CDR2 SASEGT. This CDR3 spans 14 amino acids. Trimming pared 4 bases from V and 2 bases from J, leaving 12 bases between. In DNA form, the CDR3 reads TGTGCCAGCAGTGTTCCCGACGGCACCTACGAGCAGTACTTC. It codes for CASSVPDGTYEQYF.

In its sample, this clonotype was seen many times. The rearrangement joins TRBV5-1 to TRBJ2-3; 9 nucleotides align to TRBD1. V lost 2 bases and J lost 5; bases outside the gene matches: 6. This CDR3 has 15 residues. Germline CDR1 is SGHRS and CDR2 is YFSETQ. The CDR3 sequence is CASSLTGGNVDTQYF. The CDR3 DNA is TGCGCCAGCAGCTTAACAGGGGGCAATGTAGATACGCAGTATTTT.

This clonotype was detected many times. This sequence joins TRBV5-4 and TRBJ1-3; D is uncertain. CDR1 is SGHNT, CDR2 YYREEE, per germline (reference sequence). The CDR3 is 17 residues long. With 0 bases removed from V and 7 bases from J, the gap between germline ends came to 20 bases. The CDR3 is CASSLAPAGGGRNTIYF. DNA of the CDR3: TGTGCCAGCAGCTTGGCCCCTGCGGGAGGTGGAAGGAACACCATATATTTT.

The table lists this clonotype with many counts. The chain uses TRBV7-2 and TRBJ2-1, with D perhaps matching TRBD2 (6 bases). There are 15 residues in the CDR3. Between the trimmed V and J ends, which lost 1 base and 10 bases, there was a span of 17 bases. Per germline, CDR1 SGHTA and CDR2 FQGNSA. The CDR3 spells CASSLEGRRGIEQFF. The CDR3 DNA reads TGTGCCAGCAGCTTAGAAGGGCGGCGGGGCATAGAGCAGTTCTTC.

This clonotype was seen many times. The V gene is TRBV30, the J gene TRBJ2-1; D remains unclear. Trimming left V 1 base short and J 3 bases short, with 13 bases between. The CDR3 has 15 amino acids. Looked up from germline, CDR1 is GTSNPN and CDR2 is SVGIG (reference sequence). CDR3 in amino acids: CAWSAPWAGYNEQFF. CDR3 nucleotide sequence: TGTGCCTGGAGTGCCCCATGGGCCGGCTACAATGAGCAGTTCTTC. The complete variable domain, with remaining parts taken from reference TRBV30 and TRBJ2-1, reads SQTIHQWPATLVQPVGSPLSLECTVEGTSNPNLYWYRQAAGRGLQLLFYSVGIGQISSEVPQNLSASRPQDRQFILSSKKLLLSDSGFYLCAWSAPWAGYNEQFFGPGTRLTVL.

There are many counts of this clonotype. The CDR3 here is CASSTRGTNTGELFF. The DNA of the CDR3 is TGTGCCAGCAGCACCCGGGGGACGAACACCGGGGAGCTGTTTTTT. The chain employs TRBV5-6 and TRBJ2-2; perhaps TRBD2 as D (6 bases). The CDR3 is 15 residues long. Germline values: CDR1 SGHDT, CDR2 YYEEEE. With 4 bases removed from V and 0 bases from J, the gap between germline ends came to 10 bases.

The genes are TRBV13 and TRBJ2-1; tentatively, D is TRBD1 (7 bases). This CDR3 contains 14 residues. CDR1 PRHDT and CDR2 FYEKMQ come from the germline V gene (reference sequence). The V end was cut by 5 bases, the J end by 7 bases, with 15 bases between. The CDR3 loop is CASSRPGGWNEQFF. The CDR3 DNA is TGTGCCAGCAGCCGACCAGGGGGGTGGAATGAGCAGTTCTTC.

Comments on this clonotype: A much larger clone differs by one base, so this may be a read error. The chain uses TRBV7-3 and TRBJ2-2; D is possibly TRBD1 (6 bases). Germline V lookup: CDR1 SGHTA, CDR2 FQGTGA. The CDR3 contains 14 residues. Written as DNA, the CDR3 is TGTGACAGCCAGATACAGGGCAACGCCGGGGAGCTGTTTTTT. This encodes CDSQIQGNAGELFF. The full variable domain, rest sourced from reference TRBV7-3 and TRBJ2-2, is GAGVSQTPSNKVTEKGKYVELRCDPISGHTALYWYRQSLGQGPEFLIYFQGTGAADDSGLPNDRFFAVRPEGSVSTLKIQRTERGDSAVYLCDSQIQGNAGELFFGEGSRLTVL.

The chain combines TRBV9 with TRBJ2-7, with TRBD1 identical over 8 bases. Germline loops: CDR1 SGDLS, CDR2 YYNGEE. J lost 5 bases, V lost 4 bases, and 23 bases had no gene match. This CDR3 comprises 19 residues. In nucleotides, the CDR3 is TGTGCCAGCAGCCCAAGCGGTCGGACAGGGCTTGGGGATGGTCACGAGCAGTACTTC. Encoded protein: CASSPSGRTGLGDGHEQYF.

This chain links TRBV20-1 with TRBJ1-1; 7 nucleotides agree with TRBD1. This CDR3 has 13 amino acids. The germline gives CDR1 DFQATT, CDR2 SNEGSKA (reference sequence). V was pared by 2 bases and J by 2 bases, with 2 bases of the junction left unmatched. CDR3 nucleotides: TGCAGTGCTAGAAACAGGGGCAACACTGAAGCTTTCTTT. Translation gives CSARNRGNTEAFF.

This clonotype was observed at least ten times. The chain uses TRBV6-4 and TRBJ2-1; 8 positions match TRBD2. V trimming: 8 bases; J trimming: 9 bases; junction bases outside the gene matches: 18. Germline V gene lookup returns CDR1 MRHNA and CDR2 SNTAGT. CDR3 length equals 16 residues. The CDR3 protein is CASRPFSGVPPGEQFF. The CDR3 DNA sequence: TGTGCCAGCCGACCGTTTAGCGGGGTCCCGCCCGGTGAGCAGTTCTTC.

This clonotype came up a few times. The gene calls are TRBV7-2 and TRBJ2-1; 11 bases align to TRBD1. CDR3 size: 16 residues. Germline trimming cut 5 bases from V and 10 bases from J; bases unmatched to any gene: 13. Germline V gives CDR1 SGHTA, CDR2 FQGNSA. Written as DNA, the CDR3 is TGTGCCAGCAGCCTAGACGGACAGGGGGCTCTCAGGGAGCAGTTCTTC. The encoded protein is CASSLDGQGALREQFF. Combining the CDR3 with reference TRBV7-2 and TRBJ2-1 gives the whole variable domain GAGVSQSPSNKVTEKGKDVELRCDPISGHTALYWYRQSLGQGLEFLIYFQGNSAPDKSGLPSDRFSAERTGGSVSTLTIQRTQQEDSAVYLCASSLDGQGALREQFFGPGTRLTVL.